These 17 T cell receptor beta chains originate from one sample sequenced in a study of early stage breast cancer tumors. Data came from immunoSEQ multiplex PCR; TCRdb stores just in-frame clones and leaves some out. Here the sample spans around 41,000 clones, around 70% being singletons. Material: blood. All receptors derive from a person aged 50-59 years with breast cancer.

V usage is TRBV21-1 and J usage is TRBJ2-7; the D call TRBD2 from the table was never checked on the DNA. TRBV21-1 counts as a pseudogene. The CDR3 runs 16 residues. CDR3 residues: CASSAGLAGNSYEQYF. As DNA, the CDR3 is TGTGCCAGCAGCGCCGGACTAGCGGGGAACTCCTACGAGCAGTACTTC.

The rearrangement uses TRBV18 and TRBJ2-5, with TRBD2 matching over 8 bases. V shed 4 bases and J 4 bases; nucleotides not matched to a gene: 5. The CDR3 is 14 residues long. Germline V gives CDR1 KGHSH, CDR2 LQKENI. Here the CDR3 DNA reads TGTGCCAGCTCACGACTAGCGAATGGAGAGACCCAGTACTTC. This encodes CASSRLANGETQYF.

By sample share, this clone is medium-sized (0.01 to 0.1%). The identical CDR3 is also encoded by other nucleotide sequences in the sample. V usage is TRBV19 and J usage is TRBJ1-5, with TRBD1 matching 10 bases. This CDR3 is built from 13 residues. Germline-derived CDR1 and CDR2 are LNHDA and SQIVND (reference sequence). With V trimmed by 5 bases and J by 5 bases, 0 bases remained unmatched. CDR3 loop: CASSGQGDQPQHF. CDR3 bases: TGTGCCAGTAGTGGACAGGGGGATCAGCCCCAGCATTTT.

V and J are TRBV6-5 and TRBJ2-4; 10 bases line up with TRBD2. V lost 0 bases to trimming and J lost 6 bases; unmatched junction nucleotides: 5. Germline CDR1 is MNHEY and CDR2 is SVGAGI. The CDR3 has 16 amino acids. In DNA form, the CDR3 reads TGTGCCAGCAGTTACTCCGGGGTAGCGGGGGGAAACATTCAGTACTTC. Its protein is CASSYSGVAGGNIQYF.

The rearrangement joins TRBV25-1 to TRBJ2-7; 7 bases are shared with TRBD1. The V gene end was trimmed by 5 bases and the J gene end by 1 base; junction bases not matched to a gene: 2. CDR1 MGHDK and CDR2 SYGVNS come from the germline V gene. The CDR3 is 13 residues long. The CDR3 loop is CASSNRGSYEQYF. CDR3 DNA: TGTGCCAGCAGTAACAGGGGATCCTACGAGCAGTACTTC.

The rearrangement joins TRBV29-1 to TRBJ2-1, with 9 bases aligning to TRBD2. The CDR3 runs 13 residues. Trimming cost V 5 bases and J 9 bases; bases outside gene matches: 8. Germline assignment: CDR1 SQVTM and CDR2 ANQGSEA. In DNA form, the CDR3 reads TGCAGCGTTATGGCGGGAGGGCGGGGTGAGCAGTTCTTC. This gives the protein CSVMAGGRGEQFF.

The V and J genes are TRBV7-3 and TRBJ2-3, with 8 bases that match TRBD1. Germline V gives CDR1 SGHTA, CDR2 FQGTGA. The CDR3 is 13 amino acids. V lost 5 bases, J lost 3 bases, and 1 base stayed unmatched. The CDR3 sequence: CASSRTGTDTQYF. CDR3 nucleotides: TGTGCCAGCAGCCGGACAGGGACAGATACGCAGTATTTT.

The V gene is TRBV6-5, the J gene TRBJ1-1; D might be TRBD1 (6 bases). V shed 5 bases and J shed 3 bases, with 16 bases lying between them. The CDR3 totals 15 residues. The germline CDR1 and CDR2 sequences are MNHEY and SVGAGI. This CDR3 reads CASSTLGGADTEAFF. The CDR3 DNA is TGTGCCAGCAGTACCCTGGGGGGGGCCGACACTGAAGCTTTCTTT.

The J gene is TRBJ2-3, the V gene TRBV11-2; perhaps TRBD1 as D (5 bases). Looked up from germline, CDR1 is SGHAT and CDR2 is FQNNGV. This CDR3 region has 13 residues. The V end lost 4 bases, the J end lost 4 bases, and 9 bases lay between the germline ends. The DNA for the CDR3 is TGTGCCAGCAGCTCTGACAGTCCAGATACGCAGTATTTT. It yields the protein CASSSDSPDTQYF.

This clone was seen a handful of times. The chain combines TRBV7-9 with TRBJ1-2; D not certain. Germline assignment: CDR1 SEHNR and CDR2 FQNEAQ (reference sequence). This CDR3 comprises 13 residues. The CDR3, as DNA: TGTGCATCGCGGAAGGAGGGCGGCTATGGCTACACCTTC. Translated, it gives CASRKEGGYGYTF.

This clone was seen a few times. This chain joins TRBV20-1 and TRBJ1-4, with 9 positions matching TRBD1. J lost 16 bases, V lost 1 base, and 4 bases had no gene match. The CDR3 runs 11 residues. Germline V gene sequence: CDR1 DFQATT, CDR2 SNEGSKA (reference sequence). CDR3 nucleotide sequence: TGCAGTGCTAGAGGGGACAGGGATGAGTTTTTT. It codes for CSARGDRDEFF.

The chain links TRBV5-6 to TRBJ2-7; TRBD2 matches at 7 bases. CDR1 SGHDT and CDR2 YYEEEE come from the germline V gene. This CDR3 contains 14 residues. V shed 3 bases and J 3 bases; nucleotides not matched to a gene: 6. The CDR3 bases are TGTGCCAGCAGCTCAGGACTAGACCTCTACGAGCAGTACTTC. This sequence encodes CASSSGLDLYEQYF.

This chain uses TRBV25-1 with TRBJ1-4; D might be TRBD1 (5 bases). The CDR3 is made up of 15 amino acids. Trimming stripped 2 bases from V and 2 bases from J, with 9 bases between. Germline CDR1 is MGHDK and CDR2 is SYGVNS. The CDR3 is CASSEGGATNEKLFF. CDR3 DNA sequence: TGTGCCAGCAGTGAAGGCGGGGCCACTAATGAAAAACTGTTTTTT. Full variable domain (remainder filled in from reference TRBV25-1 and TRBJ1-4): EADIYQTPRYLVIGTGKKITLECSQTMGHDKMYWYQQDPGMELHLIHYSYGVNSTEKGDLSSESTVSRIRTEHFPLTLESARPSHTSQYLCASSEGGATNEKLFFGSGTQLSVL.

This chain uses TRBV5-1 with TRBJ1-1; 11 nucleotides line up with TRBD1. Per the germline V gene, CDR1 is SGHRS and CDR2 is YFSETQ. The CDR3 is 16 amino acids. J lost 5 bases, V lost 0 bases, and 6 bases had no gene match. CDR3 nucleotides: TGCGCCAGCAGCTTGGCGGACAGGGGGCGCGGAACTGAAGCTTTCTTT. Residues: CASSLADRGRGTEAFF.

This chain joins TRBV12-5 and TRBJ2-5, with 11 bases identical to TRBD1. Germline CDR1 and CDR2: LGHNT and FRNRAP. With 4 bases clipped from V and 5 bases from J, the junction kept 6 bases outside the gene matches. CDR3 length: 15 residues. CDR3 region: CASGWGQGVGETQYF. The CDR3 coding sequence is TGTGCTAGTGGTTGGGGACAGGGGGTTGGGGAGACCCAGTACTTC.

This clone was seen just once. The rearrangement links TRBV13 to TRBJ2-3; D is possibly TRBD2 (5 bases). CDR1 and CDR2 from the germline V gene are PRHDT and FYEKMQ (reference sequence). V lost 2 bases and J lost 2, with 14 bases in between. The CDR3 extends over 16 amino acids. CDR3 amino acids: CASSLRRALLTDTQYF. The CDR3 coding sequence is TGTGCCAGCAGCTTAAGGCGGGCCCTCCTCACAGATACGCAGTATTTT.

The V gene is TRBV14, the J gene TRBJ2-3; D uncertain. This CDR3 contains 16 residues. Germline V gene lookup returns CDR1 SGHDN and CDR2 FVKESK. The V and J ends lost 0 bases and 6 bases respectively, with 16 bases between them. The CDR3 nucleotides read TGTGCCAGCAGCCAAGACCCCTTAGACTGGCCGGATACGCAGTATTTT. Its translation is CASSQDPLDWPDTQYF. Combining the CDR3 with reference TRBV14 and TRBJ2-3 gives the whole variable domain EAGVTQFPSHSVIEKGQTVTLRCDPISGHDNLYWYRRVMGKEIKFLLHFVKESKQDESGMPNNRFLAERTGGTYSTLKVQPAELEDSGVYFCASSQDPLDWPDTQYFGPGTRLTVL.